This TCR beta chain comes out of a study of the immune and genomic landscape of osteosarcoma (dated by TCRdb to 2020 to 2021). Describing the broader study: The overall cohort comprised under 55 pediatric and adult patients with high-grade osteosarcoma, with a median age at diagnosis of approximately 27 years (range about 5-90). Poor-risk disease was overrepresented in the cohort, as 73% of patients had an unfavorable pathologic response to standard therapy and around 69% were deceased. In the overall cohort, around 60% of patients were male, and roughly 79% had localized disease at diagnosis. The study profiled osteosarcoma specimens with whole genome, RNA and T-cell receptor sequencing plus immunohistochemistry and reverse phase protein arrays to define immunogenic potential. To characterize the osteosarcoma immunogenomic landscape, TCR sequencing results were integrated with transcriptome, protein array and immunostaining data. The study aimed to explain the limited clinical activity of immune checkpoint inhibitors in osteosarcoma. A few patients contributed a couple of samples from the same tumor site.

Of note for this clone: The antigen it recognizes is unknown. One end of the junction varies from germline; a read error may be responsible.

TCR beta chain CDR3 regions were immunosequenced with the ImmunoSEQ Assay (Adaptive Biotechnologies). Per the authors' processing: The ImmunoSEQ Analyzer platform was used to export TCRB rearrangements, read counts, read proportions and gene usage. Using productive rearrangements, T-cell clonality was calculated as 1 minus Pielou's evenness. Clonal space homeostasis binned clonotypes as rare, small, medium, large or hyperexpanded (0.01 to 1 of the repertoire). TCR productive clonality was compared across immune clusters C1, C2 and C3 using the Wilcoxon rank sum test. TCRdb limited this immuneACCESS table to in-frame rearrangements with V and J called. A share of clones is missing; checked studies link under half to unresolved V genes, and the rest is unexplained. Clonal size and the V and J genes are those of that table, whereas D and trimming came from the DNA. This sample is represented by about 10,000 clones; over 55% of them were singletons. Of the sample, roughly 18% is held by the ten largest clones.

What the work shows at the level of the full study, not this receptor alone: The clonality benchmarks were taken from external normal skin and healthy peripheral blood data instead of from matched normal tissue. In five cases a single hyperexpanded clone dominated the repertoire, and each of those five cases had fewer than 100 T-cell clonotypes. Although TCR productive clonality was higher in the immune-hot C3 cluster than in the cold C1 cluster, TCR productive clonality was still low overall. Overall, productive TCR clonality was low, with an average of 0.09 and a maximum of 0.3, which suggests limited T-cell clonal expansion. Along with the frozen tumor specimens, matched blood was collected from just a couple of patients. Sample size was not determined by any statistical method, because osteosarcoma is rare and all possible samples were collected.

The tumors sampled were post-treatment primary, local recurrence and metastasis specimens taken from patients with a poor prognosis. Material for sequencing was osteosarcoma tumor tissue from the lung. This clonotype originated in a human donor with osteosarcoma.

The DNA sequence follows: TGTGCCAGCAGCTTCCCCGGGGGAGGGCCAGCATTC. This encodes CASSFPGGGPAF. This chain joins TRBV7-8 to TRBJ2-7; 7 central bases correspond to TRBD2. In the germline V gene, CDR1 corresponds to SGHVS and CDR2 to FQNEAQ. The CDR3 numbers 12 residues from cysteine through phenylalanine. Just CDR3 DNA is preserved here, 36 bases in frame from base 1.